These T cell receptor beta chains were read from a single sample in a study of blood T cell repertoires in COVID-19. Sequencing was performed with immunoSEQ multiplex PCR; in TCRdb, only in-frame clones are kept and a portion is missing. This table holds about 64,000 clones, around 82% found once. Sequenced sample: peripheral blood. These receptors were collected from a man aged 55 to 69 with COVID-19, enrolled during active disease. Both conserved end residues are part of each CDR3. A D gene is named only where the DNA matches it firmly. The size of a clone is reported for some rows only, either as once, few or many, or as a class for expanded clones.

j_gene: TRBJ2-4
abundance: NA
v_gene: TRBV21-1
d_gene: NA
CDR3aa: CASRNVRGIDIQYF
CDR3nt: TGTGCCAGCAGGAATGTAAGGGGTATAGACATTCAGTACTTC

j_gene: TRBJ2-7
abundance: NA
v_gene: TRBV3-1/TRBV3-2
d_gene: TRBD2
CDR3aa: CASSQGTSGREGEQYF
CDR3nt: TGTGCCAGCAGCCAAGGGACTAGCGGGAGGGAGGGCGAGCAGTACTTC

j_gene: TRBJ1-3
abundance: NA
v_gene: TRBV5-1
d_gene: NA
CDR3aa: CASSLNGGPSGNTIYF
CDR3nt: TGCGCCAGCAGCTTGAATGGCGGGCCCTCTGGAAACACCATATATTTT

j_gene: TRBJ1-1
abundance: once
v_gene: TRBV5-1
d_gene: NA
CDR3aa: CASSFSGAMNTEAFF
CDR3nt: TGCGCCAGCAGCTTCTCAGGGGCCATGAACACTGAAGCTTTCTTT

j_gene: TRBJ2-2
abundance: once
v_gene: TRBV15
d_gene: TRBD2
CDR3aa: CATSSSGGLFTGELFF
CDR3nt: TGTGCCACCAGCAGTAGCGGGGGGCTTTTCACCGGGGAGCTGTTTTTT

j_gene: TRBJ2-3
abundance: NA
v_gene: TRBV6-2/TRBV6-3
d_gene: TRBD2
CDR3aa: CASSPSNSGRAVTDTQYF
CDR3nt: TGTGCCAGCAGTCCATCCAATAGCGGGAGGGCTGTCACAGATACGCAGTATTTT

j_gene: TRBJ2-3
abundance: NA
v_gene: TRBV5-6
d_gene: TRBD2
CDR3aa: CASSWTSGGTDTQYF
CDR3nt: TGTGCCAGCAGCTGGACTAGCGGGGGCACAGATACGCAGTATTTT

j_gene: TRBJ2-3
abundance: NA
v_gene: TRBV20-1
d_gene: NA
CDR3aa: CSASLLDTDTQYF
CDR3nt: TGCAGTGCTAGTCTATTAGACACAGATACGCAGTATTTT

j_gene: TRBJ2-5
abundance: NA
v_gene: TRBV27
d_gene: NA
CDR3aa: CASSPISAQETQYF
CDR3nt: TGTGCCAGCAGCCCCATCAGTGCCCAAGAGACCCAGTACTTC

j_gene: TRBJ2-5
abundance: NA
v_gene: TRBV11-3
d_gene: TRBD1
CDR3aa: CASTIRGLEETQYF
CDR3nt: TGTGCCAGCACCATAAGGGGGCTAGAGGAGACCCAGTACTTC

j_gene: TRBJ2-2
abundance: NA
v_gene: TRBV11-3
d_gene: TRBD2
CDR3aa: CARRARVGSGSLGELFF
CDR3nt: TGTGCCAGACGTGCCAGGGTAGGTAGCGGGAGTCTCGGGGAGCTGTTTTTT

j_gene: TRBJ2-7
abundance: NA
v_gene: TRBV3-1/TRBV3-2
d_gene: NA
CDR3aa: CASQKTRFVDRDEQYF
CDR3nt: TGTGCCAGCCAGAAAACCCGGTTCGTAGACAGAGACGAGCAGTACTTC

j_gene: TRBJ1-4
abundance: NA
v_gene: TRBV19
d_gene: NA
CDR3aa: CASSMPSVNEKLFF
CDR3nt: TGTGCCAGTAGTATGCCCTCGGTTAATGAAAAACTGTTTTTT

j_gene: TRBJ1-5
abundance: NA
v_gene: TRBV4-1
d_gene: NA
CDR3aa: CASSQAAREGQPQHF
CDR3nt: TGCGCCAGCAGCCAAGCCGCCAGGGAAGGTCAGCCCCAGCATTTT

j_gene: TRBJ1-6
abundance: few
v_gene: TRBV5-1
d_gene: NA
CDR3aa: CASSLTGPDSPLHF
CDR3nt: TGCGCCAGCAGCTTGACAGGGCCCGATTCACCCCTCCACTTT

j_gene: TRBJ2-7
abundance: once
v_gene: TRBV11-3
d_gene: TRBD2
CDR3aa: CASSPIRGVTYEQYF
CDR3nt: TGTGCCAGCAGTCCTATCCGGGGGGTAACCTACGAGCAGTACTTC

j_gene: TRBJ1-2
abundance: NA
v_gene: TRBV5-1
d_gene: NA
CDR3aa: CASRDASGDYGYTF
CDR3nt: TGCGCCAGCAGGGACGCCTCAGGGGACTATGGCTACACCTTC

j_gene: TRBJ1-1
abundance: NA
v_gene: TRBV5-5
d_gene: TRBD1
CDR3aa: CASSFGGQVNTEAFF
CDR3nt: TGTGCCAGCAGCTTTGGGGGACAGGTGAACACTGAAGCTTTCTTT

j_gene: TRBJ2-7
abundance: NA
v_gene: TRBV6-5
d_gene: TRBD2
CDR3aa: CASTDSSGGAYEQYF
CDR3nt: TGTGCCAGCACCGACTCGAGCGGGGGGGCCTACGAGCAGTACTTC

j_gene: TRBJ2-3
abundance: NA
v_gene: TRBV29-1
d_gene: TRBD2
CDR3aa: CSVGGTSGSDTQYF
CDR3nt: TGCAGCGTTGGGGGGACTAGCGGGAGTGATACGCAGTATTTT

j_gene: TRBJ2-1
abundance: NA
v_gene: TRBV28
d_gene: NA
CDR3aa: CAISPGTTYNEQFF
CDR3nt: TGTGCCATATCACCGGGGACAACCTACAATGAGCAGTTCTTC

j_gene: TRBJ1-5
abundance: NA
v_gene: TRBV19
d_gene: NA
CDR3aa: CASSTTDSHNQPQHF
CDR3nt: TGTGCCAGTAGTACCACGGACAGTCACAATCAGCCCCAGCATTTT

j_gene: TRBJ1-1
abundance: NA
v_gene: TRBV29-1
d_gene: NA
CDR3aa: CSVQERGFVNTEAFF
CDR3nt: TGCAGCGTCCAAGAGAGGGGGTTCGTGAACACTGAAGCTTTCTTT

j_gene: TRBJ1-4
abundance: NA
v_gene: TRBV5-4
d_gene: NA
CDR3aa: CASSLKGATNEKLFF
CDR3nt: TGTGCCAGCAGCTTGAAGGGGGCAACTAATGAAAAACTGTTTTTT

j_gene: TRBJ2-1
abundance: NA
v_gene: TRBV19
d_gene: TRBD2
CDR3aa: CASSAITSGGANEQFF
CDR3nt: TGTGCCAGTAGTGCTATCACTAGCGGGGGGGCTAATGAGCAGTTCTTC

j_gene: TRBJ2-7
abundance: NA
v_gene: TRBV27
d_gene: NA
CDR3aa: CASGQGDIHEQYF
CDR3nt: TGTGCCTCCGGGCAGGGCGATATCCACGAGCAGTACTTC

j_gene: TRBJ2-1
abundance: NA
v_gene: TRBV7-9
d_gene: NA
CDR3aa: CASSLAGSSYNEQFF
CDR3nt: TGTGCCAGCAGCTTAGCGGGGAGCTCCTACAATGAGCAGTTCTTC

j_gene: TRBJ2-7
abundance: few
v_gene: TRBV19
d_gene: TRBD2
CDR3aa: CASSISRTSFFEQYF
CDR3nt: TGTGCCAGTAGTATTAGCAGGACTAGTTTCTTCGAGCAGTACTTC

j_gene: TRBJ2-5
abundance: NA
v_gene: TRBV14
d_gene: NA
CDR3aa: CASSQGRGSETQYF
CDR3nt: TGTGCCAGCAGCCAAGGGAGGGGTAGCGAGACCCAGTACTTC

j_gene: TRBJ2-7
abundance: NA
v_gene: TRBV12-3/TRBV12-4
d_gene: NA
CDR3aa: CASSLHRAYEQYF
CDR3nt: TGTGCCAGCAGCTTACACCGGGCCTACGAGCAGTACTTC

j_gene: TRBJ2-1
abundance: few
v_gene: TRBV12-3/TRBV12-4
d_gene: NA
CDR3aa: CASRPVGGNEQFF
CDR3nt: TGTGCCAGCAGGCCCGTGGGGGGCAATGAGCAGTTCTTC

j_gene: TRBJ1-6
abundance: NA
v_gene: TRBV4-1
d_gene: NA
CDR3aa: CASSQEFERNSPLHF
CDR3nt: TGCGCCAGCAGCCAAGAATTTGAGAGGAATTCACCCCTCCACTTT

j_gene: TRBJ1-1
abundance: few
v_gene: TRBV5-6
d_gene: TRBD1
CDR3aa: CASSPDRGTEAFF
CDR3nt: TGTGCCAGCAGCCCGGACAGGGGGACTGAAGCTTTCTTT

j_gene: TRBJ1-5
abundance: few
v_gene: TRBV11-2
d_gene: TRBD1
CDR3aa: CASSMGGQTSNQPQHF
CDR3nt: TGTGCCAGCAGCATGGGGGGACAGACTAGCAATCAGCCCCAGCATTTT

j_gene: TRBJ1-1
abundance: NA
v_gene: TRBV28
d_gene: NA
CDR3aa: CASRGGNTEAFF
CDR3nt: TGTGCCAGTCGAGGGGGAAACACTGAAGCTTTCTTT

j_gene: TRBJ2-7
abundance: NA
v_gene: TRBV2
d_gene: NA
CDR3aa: CASKWGRLVHEQYF
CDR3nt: TGTGCCAGCAAATGGGGGCGTTTGGTTCACGAGCAGTACTTC

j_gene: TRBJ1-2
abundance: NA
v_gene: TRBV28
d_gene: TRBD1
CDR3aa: CASTAPDRGYGYTF
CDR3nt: TGTGCCAGCACCGCGCCGGACAGGGGCTATGGCTACACCTTC

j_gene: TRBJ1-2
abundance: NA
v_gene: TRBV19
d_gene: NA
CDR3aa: CASGEFGSYGYTF
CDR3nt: TGTGCCAGTGGAGAATTCGGGAGCTATGGCTACACCTTC

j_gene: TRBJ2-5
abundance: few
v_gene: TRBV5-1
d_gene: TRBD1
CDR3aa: CASSPGQPQETQYF
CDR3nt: TGCGCCAGCAGCCCGGGACAGCCCCAAGAGACCCAGTACTTC

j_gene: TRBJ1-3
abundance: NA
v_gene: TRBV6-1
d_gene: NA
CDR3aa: CASSEVQARNTIYF
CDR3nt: TGTGCCAGCAGTGAGGTACAGGCAAGAAACACCATATATTTT

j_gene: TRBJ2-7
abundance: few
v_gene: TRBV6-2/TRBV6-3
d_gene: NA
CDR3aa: CASSYPGTHMRGTF
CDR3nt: TGTGCCAGCAGTTACCCAGGGACACATATGCGGGGGACCTTC

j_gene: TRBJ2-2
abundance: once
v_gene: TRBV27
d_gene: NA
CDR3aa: CASSLSAVSWGLTGELFF
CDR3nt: TGTGCCAGCAGTTTATCTGCTGTAAGCTGGGGCCTCACCGGGGAGCTGTTTTTT

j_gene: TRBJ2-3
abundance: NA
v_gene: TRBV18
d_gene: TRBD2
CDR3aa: CASSRQRAGAADTQYF
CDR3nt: TGTGCCAGCTCACGACAGCGAGCGGGAGCTGCAGATACGCAGTATTTT

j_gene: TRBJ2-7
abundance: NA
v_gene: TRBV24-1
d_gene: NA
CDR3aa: CATQSSASEQYF
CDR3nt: TGTGCCACGCAATCCTCTGCGTCGGAGCAGTACTTC

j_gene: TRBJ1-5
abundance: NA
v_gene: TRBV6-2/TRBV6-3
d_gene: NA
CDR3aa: CASSYVQTSNQPQHF
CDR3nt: TGTGCCAGCAGTTACGTACAGACTAGCAATCAGCCCCAGCATTTT

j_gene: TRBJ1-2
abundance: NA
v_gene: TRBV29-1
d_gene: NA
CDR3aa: CSVSQTMFYGYTF
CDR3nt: TGCAGCGTTTCGCAGACTATGTTCTATGGCTACACCTTC

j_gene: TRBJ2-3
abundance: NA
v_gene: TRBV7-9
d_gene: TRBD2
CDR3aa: CASSLASGGITDTQYF
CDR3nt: TGTGCCAGCAGCTTAGCTAGCGGGGGCATCACAGATACGCAGTATTTT

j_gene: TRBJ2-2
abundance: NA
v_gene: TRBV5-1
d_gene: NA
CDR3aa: CASRSNMPAVNTGELFF
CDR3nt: TGCGCCAGCAGATCGAACATGCCAGCGGTTAACACCGGGGAGCTGTTTTTT

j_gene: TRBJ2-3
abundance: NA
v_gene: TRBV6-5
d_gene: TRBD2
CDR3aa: CASSLTSGGAGTQYF
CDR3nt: TGTGCCAGCAGCCTAACTAGCGGGGGGGCCGGTACGCAGTATTTT

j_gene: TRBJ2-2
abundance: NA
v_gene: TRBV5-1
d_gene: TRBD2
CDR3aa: CASSSFIAGDTGELFF
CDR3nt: TGCGCCAGCAGCTCCTTCATAGCGGGAGACACCGGGGAGCTGTTTTTT

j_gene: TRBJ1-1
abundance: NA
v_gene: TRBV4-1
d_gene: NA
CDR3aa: CASSQGTGDTEAFF
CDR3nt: TGCGCCAGCAGCCAAGGCACGGGGGACACTGAAGCTTTCTTT

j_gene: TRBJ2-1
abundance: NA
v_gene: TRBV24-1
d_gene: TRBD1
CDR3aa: CATSDLRQGANEQFF
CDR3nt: TGTGCCACCAGTGATTTGAGGCAGGGGGCAAATGAGCAGTTCTTC

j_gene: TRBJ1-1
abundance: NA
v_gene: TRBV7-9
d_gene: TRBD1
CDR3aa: CASSPGTGVWVEAFF
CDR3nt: TGTGCCAGCAGCCCGGGCACAGGGGTTTGGGTTGAAGCTTTCTTT

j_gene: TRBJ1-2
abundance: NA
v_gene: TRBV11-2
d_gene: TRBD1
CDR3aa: CASSTQGSWGYTF
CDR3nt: TGTGCCAGCAGTACACAGGGGAGCTGGGGCTACACCTTC

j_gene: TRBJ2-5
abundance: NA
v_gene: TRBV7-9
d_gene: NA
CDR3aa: CASSSQAETQYF
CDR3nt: TGTGCCAGCAGCTCTCAAGCAGAGACCCAGTACTTC

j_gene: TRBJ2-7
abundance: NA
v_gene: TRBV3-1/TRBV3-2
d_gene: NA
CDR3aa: CASSQILLSQQYF
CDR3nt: TGTGCCAGCAGCCAAATACTCCTCTCGCAGCAGTACTTC

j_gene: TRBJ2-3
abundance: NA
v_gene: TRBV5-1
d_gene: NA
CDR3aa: CASSEATAGTDTQYF
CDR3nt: TGCGCCAGCAGCGAGGCTACAGCGGGCACAGATACGCAGTATTTT